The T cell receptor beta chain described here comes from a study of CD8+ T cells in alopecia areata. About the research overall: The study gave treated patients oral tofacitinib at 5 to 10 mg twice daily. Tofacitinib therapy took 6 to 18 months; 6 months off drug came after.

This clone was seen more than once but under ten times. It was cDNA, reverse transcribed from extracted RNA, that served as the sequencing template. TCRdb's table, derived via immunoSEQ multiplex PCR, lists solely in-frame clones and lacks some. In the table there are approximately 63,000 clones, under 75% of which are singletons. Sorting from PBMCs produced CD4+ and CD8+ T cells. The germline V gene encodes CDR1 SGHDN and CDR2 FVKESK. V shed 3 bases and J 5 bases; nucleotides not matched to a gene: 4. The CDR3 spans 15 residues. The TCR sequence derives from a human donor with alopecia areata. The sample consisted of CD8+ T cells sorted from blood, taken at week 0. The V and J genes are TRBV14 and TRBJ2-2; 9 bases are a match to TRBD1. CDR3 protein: CASSQLQGATGELFF. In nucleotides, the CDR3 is TGTGCCAGCAGCCAGCTACAGGGGGCGACCGGGGAGCTGTTTTTT. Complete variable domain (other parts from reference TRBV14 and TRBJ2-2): EAGVTQFPSHSVIEKGQTVTLRCDPISGHDNLYWYRRVMGKEIKFLLHFVKESKQDESGMPNNRFLAERTGGTYSTLKVQPAELEDSGVYFCASSQLQGATGELFFGEGSRLTVL.